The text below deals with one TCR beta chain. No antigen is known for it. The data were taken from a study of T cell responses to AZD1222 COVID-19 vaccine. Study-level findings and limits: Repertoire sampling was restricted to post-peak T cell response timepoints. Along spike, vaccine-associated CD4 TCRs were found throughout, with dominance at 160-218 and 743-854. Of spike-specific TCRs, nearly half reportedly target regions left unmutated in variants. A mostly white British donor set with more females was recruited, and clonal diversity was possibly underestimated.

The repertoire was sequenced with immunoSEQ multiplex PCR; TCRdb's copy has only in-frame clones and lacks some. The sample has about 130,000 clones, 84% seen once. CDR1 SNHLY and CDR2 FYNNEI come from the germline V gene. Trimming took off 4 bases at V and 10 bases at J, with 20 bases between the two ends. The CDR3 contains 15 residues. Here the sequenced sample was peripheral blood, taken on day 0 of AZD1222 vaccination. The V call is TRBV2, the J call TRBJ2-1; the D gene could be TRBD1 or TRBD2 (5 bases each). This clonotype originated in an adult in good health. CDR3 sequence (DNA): TGTGCCAGCAGTGGGGGCCCCCGGGCAGGGAGAGAGCAGTTCTTC. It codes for CASSGGPRAGREQFF.